Described below is a single T cell receptor beta chain sequence and its context. Between the trimmed V and J ends, which lost 5 bases and 2 bases, there was a span of 6 bases. From germline, CDR1 is LNHDA and CDR2 SQIVND (reference sequence). The CDR3 totals 13 residues. The genomic DNA of each subset was split evenly across several immunoSEQ plates. Generated by immunoSEQ multiplex PCR, the TCRdb table keeps only in-frame clones and is missing some. The table has around 2,000,000 clones, roughly 94% seen once; the top ten hold around 1.1%. The data derive from a study of shared clonotypes between healthy human individuals. Naivety among CD8 cells was defined by CD45RO negativity and positive CCR7 selection, thereby excluding terminally differentiated effector memory CD45RA+ cells.

This TCR derives from a man aged 18 to 30 in good health. The sequenced sample was naive CD8+ T cells sorted from blood. The chain employs TRBV19 and TRBJ2-2; D gene ambiguous. The CDR3 region has the DNA TGTGCCAGTAGTCAAACTAACACCGGGGAGCTGTTTTTT. Its protein is CASSQTNTGELFF.